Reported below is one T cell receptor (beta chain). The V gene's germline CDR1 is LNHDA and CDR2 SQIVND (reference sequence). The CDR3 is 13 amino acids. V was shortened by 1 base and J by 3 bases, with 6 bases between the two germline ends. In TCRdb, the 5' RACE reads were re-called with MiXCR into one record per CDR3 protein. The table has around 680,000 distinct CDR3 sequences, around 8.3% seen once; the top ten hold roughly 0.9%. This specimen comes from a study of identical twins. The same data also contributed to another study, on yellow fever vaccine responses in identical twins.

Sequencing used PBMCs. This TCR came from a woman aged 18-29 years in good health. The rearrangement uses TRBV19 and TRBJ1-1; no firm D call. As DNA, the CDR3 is TGTGCCAGTAGTATAGGGGATTACACTGAAGCTTTCTTT. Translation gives CASSIGDYTEAFF. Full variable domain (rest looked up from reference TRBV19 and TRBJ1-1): DGGITQSPKYLFRKEGQNVTLSCEQNLNHDAMYWYRQDPGQGLRLIYYSQIVNDFQKGDIAEGYSVSREKKESFPLTVTSAQKNPTAFYLCASSIGDYTEAFFGQGTRLTVV.